This TCR beta chain was captured in a study of T cell responses to AZD1222 COVID-19 vaccine. The CDR3 consists of 14 residues. CDR1 and CDR2 from the germline V gene are MNHNY and SVGAGI (reference sequence). Trimming stripped 0 bases from V and 9 bases from J, with 15 bases between. Using immunoSEQ multiplex PCR, the repertoire was profiled, and TCRdb retains in-frame clones only, with some absent. The sample includes about 130,000 clones, around 89% of them seen just once. The clonotype was recovered from an adult in good health. The V gene is TRBV6-6, the J gene TRBJ2-7; tentative D call: TRBD2 (6 bases). Sequenced here: peripheral blood, sampled on day 0 of AZD1222 vaccination. The CDR3, as DNA: TGTGCCAGCAGTTACTCTGGCGGGGACGGCGCGCAGTACTTC. Its protein is CASSYSGGDGAQYF.